Below are 31 T cell receptor beta chains sequenced from a single sample in a study of T-cell reconstitution after alpha-beta-depleted transplantation in children. Researchers prepared the TCRbeta library using unique molecular identifiers, the study reports. TCRdb analysed the PCR reads with MiXCR anew, one entry per CDR3 protein. Of 60,000 or so distinct CDR3 sequences listed, 40% to 55% are singletons. The sequencing used PBMCs, mostly from graft donor cells, collected 360 days after TCRalphabeta/CD19-depleted stem cell transplant. Receptors were obtained from a male patient younger than 18 who had a stem cell transplant for acute lymphoblastic leukemia, so the T cells may come from the graft donor.

This sequence joins TRBV27 and TRBJ2-3; no clear D gene. Deletions cut 5 bases from V and 2 bases from J, with 8 bases between. Germline CDR1 is MNHEY and CDR2 is SMNVEV (reference sequence). The CDR3 has 13 residues. The CDR3 region is CASSPLHTDTQYF. CDR3 in DNA: TGTGCCAGCAGTCCCCTCCACACAGATACGCAGTATTTT.

This clonotype was counted a few times. The rearrangement uses TRBV6-2 or TRBV6-3 and TRBJ2-7; 12 positions match TRBD1. The CDR3 contains 15 residues. CDR1 and CDR2 (germline): MNHEY, SVGEGT. V was clipped by 2 bases and J by 5 bases; unmatched bases: 4. The DNA of the CDR3 is TGTGCCAGCAGTTACGGGGACAGGGGGCTCGACGAGCAGTACTTC. It is translated as CASSYGDRGLDEQYF.

This clonotype was counted ten times or more. The germline gene is not matched at one end of the junction; a read error may be the cause. The chain joins TRBV7-7 to TRBJ2-7; tentative D call: TRBD1 (5 bases). Germline lookup yields CDR1 SSHAT and CDR2 FNYEAQ (reference sequence). This CDR3 comprises 13 residues. CDR3 sequence reads: CASSPDSSYEQYF. CDR3 sequence (DNA): TGTGCTAGCAGCCCCGACAGTTCCTACGAGCAGTACTTC.

The chain carries TRBV27 and TRBJ1-5; the D is unclear. The germline CDR1 and CDR2 sequences are MNHEY and SMNVEV (reference sequence). The CDR3 covers 15 residues. Trimming removed 7 bases at V and 0 bases at J, with 13 bases between. The CDR3 loop is CASIEGDSSNQPQHF. CDR3 in DNA: TGTGCCAGCATAGAGGGAGACTCTAGCAATCAGCCCCAGCATTTT.

The chain has TRBV28 and TRBJ2-7; TRBD1 matches 10 bases. Germline CDR1 reads MDHEN; CDR2 reads SYDVKM. The V segment lost 4 bases and the J segment 3 bases; nucleotides outside the gene matches: 6. The CDR3 consists of 15 residues. The CDR3 region is CASSCGTGVFYEQYF. The DNA for the CDR3 is TGTGCCAGCAGTTGTGGGACAGGGGTATTCTACGAGCAGTACTTC.

The chain uses TRBV6-5 and TRBJ2-1; the match to TRBD2 covers 7 bases. Per germline, CDR1 MNHEY and CDR2 SVGAGI. CDR3 size: 12 residues. The junction had 7 bases not matched to a gene; V was cut back by 7 bases and J by 10 bases. The CDR3 spells CASISIGREQFF. The CDR3 DNA reads TGTGCCAGCATTTCCATCGGGAGGGAGCAGTTCTTC.

The rearrangement joins TRBV9 to TRBJ2-1, with D hard to call. This CDR3 contains 13 residues. Germline values: CDR1 SGDLS, CDR2 YYNGEE. V was trimmed by 4 bases and J by 12 bases, leaving 17 bases between them. DNA of the CDR3: TGTGCCAGCAGCCCTCCATCTACCTTCGCGCAGTTCTTC. Its translation is CASSPPSTFAQFF.

The rearrangement links TRBV27 to TRBJ1-5; TRBD1 is a possible D gene (5 bases). The length of the CDR3 is 15 residues. CDR1 is MNHEY, CDR2 SMNVEV, per germline (reference sequence). Trimming pared 5 bases from V and 2 bases from J, leaving 13 bases between. The DNA for the CDR3 is TGTGCCAGCAGTCGGGGGGGGAGGGGCAATCAGCCCCAGCATTTT. It codes for CASSRGGRGNQPQHF.

The chain joins TRBV29-1 to TRBJ2-5; 8 nucleotides align to TRBD1. V dropped 4 bases and J dropped 4; count of bases not matched to a gene: 5. The CDR3 sequence is 13 residues long. Per the germline V gene, CDR1 is SQVTM and CDR2 is ANQGSEA. The DNA of the CDR3 is TGCAGCGTTGTTATGGACAGGGCAGAGACCCAGTACTTC. This sequence encodes CSVVMDRAETQYF.

The chain combines TRBV12-3 or TRBV12-4 with TRBJ2-3; 9 nucleotides agree with TRBD2. CDR3 length: 14 amino acids. V trimming: 2 bases; J trimming: 6 bases; junction bases outside the gene matches: 3. In DNA, the CDR3 is TGTGCCAGCAGTTTATGGCTAGCGGGGGATACGCAGTATTTT. Protein product: CASSLWLAGDTQYF.

The chain recombines TRBV27 with TRBJ1-1, with a tentative D call TRBD1 (6 bases). Germline V CDR1 and CDR2: MNHEY, SMNVEV (reference sequence). V lost 0 bases and J 4 bases, leaving 12 bases between the germline ends. The CDR3 is made up of 15 amino acids. The CDR3 sequence: CASSLSPGAVTEAFF. For the CDR3, the DNA is TGTGCCAGCAGTTTATCCCCGGGGGCAGTCACTGAAGCTTTCTTT.

V usage is TRBV3-1 and J usage is TRBJ2-2; 9 bases align to TRBD2. CDR1 is LGHDT, CDR2 YNNKEL, per germline (reference sequence). This CDR3 has 16 amino acids. Germline trimming cut 3 bases from V and 4 bases from J; bases unmatched to any gene: 6. CDR3 bases: TGTGCCAGCAGCCAGGGGAGTAGCGGGAGCACCGGGGAGCTGTTTTTT. Amino acid sequence: CASSQGSSGSTGELFF.

CDR3 nucleotides: TGTGCCAGCAGCTTAGGGACAGGGATTAGCTATGGCTACACCTTC. Protein sequence: CASSLGTGISYGYTF. This sequence joins TRBV7-8 and TRBJ1-2, with 8 nucleotides matching TRBD1. The trim removed 1 base at V and 4 bases at J, leaving 5 bases unmatched. The CDR3 is 15 amino acids. Germline loops: CDR1 SGHVS, CDR2 FQNEAQ.

The V and J genes are TRBV7-3 and TRBJ2-5; D might be TRBD2 (6 bases). Trimming shortened V by 1 base and J by 5 bases, and 11 bases separated the two germline ends. This CDR3 spans 14 amino acids. Per the germline V gene, CDR1 is SGHTA and CDR2 is FQGTGA. CDR3: CASSLNGRGETQYF. The DNA for the CDR3 is TGTGCCAGCAGCTTAAACGGGAGAGGGGAGACCCAGTACTTC.

This clonotype has a handful of counts. The V gene is TRBV6-2 or TRBV6-3, the J gene TRBJ1-1, with TRBD1 as a possible D gene (6 bases). The V gene's germline CDR1 is MNHEY and CDR2 SVGEGT. Trimming took off 2 bases at V and 10 bases at J, with 23 bases between the two ends. The CDR3 is 16 residues long. Here the CDR3 reads CASSYSAPTGRDGAFF. The CDR3 nucleotides are TGTGCCAGCAGTTACAGTGCCCCAACAGGGAGGGATGGAGCTTTCTTT.

This clonotype was seen a few times. DNA for the CDR3: TGTGCCAGCAGTTACGGGACAGTTACTGAAGCTTTCTTT. Amino acids: CASSYGTVTEAFF. The V and J genes are TRBV6-5 and TRBJ1-1; TRBD1 matches at 7 bases. The V and J ends lost 2 bases and 5 bases, in that order; junction bases with no gene match: 2. CDR1 is MNHEY and CDR2 is SVGAGI in the germline V gene. This CDR3 is built from 13 residues.

This clonotype was observed a single time. J is TRBJ2-1 and V is TRBV21-1; the table gives TRBD2 as D, unverified against the DNA. TRBV21-1 is deemed a pseudogene. The CDR3 contains 14 residues. The CDR3 loop reads CASSLGLAGFRQFF. For the CDR3, the DNA is TGTGCCAGCAGCCTCGGACTAGCGGGGTTTAGGCAGTTCTTC.

This clonotype has just a few counts. The chain uses TRBV29-1 and TRBJ1-3; 11 bases line up with TRBD1. Germline-derived CDR1 and CDR2 are SQVTM and ANQGSEA. The length of the CDR3 is 16 residues. V dropped 0 bases and J dropped 2; count of bases not matched to a gene: 3. The CDR3 DNA sequence: TGCAGCGTTGAAGAGGGGACAGGGGGAACTGGAAACACCATATATTTT. It encodes CSVEEGTGGTGNTIYF.

The table lists this clonotype with a few counts. The rearrangement joins TRBV6-1 to TRBJ2-2, with TRBD2 matching 7 bases. The CDR3 sequence is 16 residues long. CDR1 and CDR2 (germline): MNHNS, SASEGT. The trim removed 6 bases at V and 3 bases at J, leaving 10 bases unmatched. The DNA of the CDR3 is TGTGCCAGCAGGGGCCAACCGGGAGGCGACACCGGGGAGCTGTTTTTT. Protein product: CASRGQPGGDTGELFF.

As DNA, the CDR3 is TGCAGTGCCACGGGACTAGCGACTACCGGGGAGCTGTTTTTT. It encodes CSATGLATTGELFF. V gene TRBV20-1 combines with J gene TRBJ2-2, with 10 bases that match TRBD2. From germline, CDR1 is DFQATT and CDR2 SNEGSKA (reference sequence). The CDR3 has 14 residues. V was clipped by 6 bases and J by 5 bases; unmatched bases: 6.

This chain joins TRBV9 and TRBJ2-4, with D tentatively TRBD1 or TRBD2 (5 bases each). The germline V gene has CDR1 SGDLS and CDR2 YYNGEE. CDR3 length: 15 residues. V was trimmed by 0 bases and J by 10 bases, leaving 17 bases between them. The CDR3 DNA reads as TGTGCCAGCAGCGTAGGAGGGGAGCTAATCGGGATTCAGTACTTC. It is translated as CASSVGGELIGIQYF. The entire variable domain, with the rest obtained from reference TRBV9 and TRBJ2-4, is as follows: DSGVTQTPKHLITATGQRVTLRCSPRSGDLSVYWYQQSLDQGLQFLIQYYNGEERAKGNILERFSAQQFPDLHSELNLSSLELGDSALYFCASSVGGELIGIQYFGAGTRLSVL.

This clonotype was seen only a few times. The chain joins TRBV13 to TRBJ2-7; D unresolved. Germline assignment: CDR1 PRHDT and CDR2 FYEKMQ (reference sequence). The V gene lost 0 bases and the J gene lost 5 bases, with 5 bases spanning the gap. CDR3 length equals 12 residues. The CDR3 loop is CASSLGLNEQYF. In DNA, the CDR3 is TGTGCCAGCAGCTTAGGCCTTAACGAGCAGTACTTC.

The gene calls are TRBV5-6 and TRBJ1-6, with TRBD1 identical over 8 bases. V was pared by 0 bases and J by 9 bases, with 5 bases of the junction left unmatched. The CDR3 sequence is 15 residues long. Germline V CDR1 and CDR2: SGHDT, YYEEEE. CDR3 DNA sequence: TGTGCCAGCAGCTTGGCGGGACAGGCGGGTTCACCCCTCCACTTT. It codes for CASSLAGQAGSPLHF. Together with reference TRBV5-6 and TRBJ1-6, the CDR3 gives the full variable domain: DAGVTQSPTHLIKTRGQQVTLRCSPKSGHDTVSWYQQALGQGPQFIFQYYEEEERQRGNFPDRFSGHQFPNYSSELNVNALLLGDSALYLCASSLAGQAGSPLHFGNGTRLTVT.

This clonotype was observed a few times. This chain links TRBV20-1 with TRBJ2-3, with TRBD2 identical over 8 bases. Unmatched junction bases numbered 13, after V lost 0 bases and J lost 2 bases. The CDR3 covers 18 residues. Germline loops: CDR1 DFQATT, CDR2 SNEGSKA (reference sequence). CDR3 residues: CSAREQRGTEGPTDTQYF. In nucleotides, the CDR3 is TGCAGTGCTAGAGAACAGCGGGGGACCGAGGGGCCCACAGATACGCAGTATTTT.

This sequence joins TRBV7-2 and TRBJ2-1; the D is unclear. From germline, CDR1 is SGHTA and CDR2 FQGNSA. Trimming shortened V by 1 base and J by 4 bases, and 8 bases separated the two germline ends. The CDR3 is 14 residues long. The CDR3 reads CASSLGVSYNEQFF. The DNA of the CDR3 is TGTGCCAGCAGCTTAGGGGTATCGTACAATGAGCAGTTCTTC.

Here the CDR3 reads CASSPGGLADFTDTQYF. CDR3 nucleotide sequence: TGTGCCAGCTCACCAGGGGGACTAGCGGACTTCACAGATACGCAGTATTTT. The V gene is TRBV18, the J gene TRBJ2-3, with 11 positions matching TRBD2. From germline, CDR1 is KGHSH and CDR2 LQKENI. The CDR3 spans 17 residues. Trimming cost V 2 bases and J 2 bases; bases outside gene matches: 6. Supplemented by reference TRBV18 and TRBJ2-3, the full variable domain reads NAGVMQNPRHLVRRRGQEARLRCSPMKGHSHVYWYRQLPEEGLKFMVYLQKENIIDESGMPKERFSAEFPKEGPSILRIQQVVRGDSAAYFCASSPGGLADFTDTQYFGPGTRLTVL.

The J gene is TRBJ2-6, the V gene TRBV7-6, with D uncertain. CDR1 is SGHVS, CDR2 FNYEAQ, per germline. Trimming took 3 bases from V and 6 from J, leaving 12 bases between them. The CDR3 totals 15 residues. The DNA for the CDR3 is TGTGCCAGCAGCTTTGGCAGGCAGGCGGCCAACGTCCTGACTTTC. Its translation is CASSFGRQAANVLTF. Looking up the rest from reference TRBV7-6 and TRBJ2-6 gives the full variable domain: GAGVSQSPRYKVTKRGQDVALRCDPISGHVSLYWYRQALGQGPEFLTYFNYEAQQDKSGLPNDRFSAERPEGSISTLTIQRTEQRDSAMYRCASSFGRQAANVLTFGAGSRLTVL.

A few counts support this clonotype. The rearrangement links TRBV27 to TRBJ2-7; D perhaps matches TRBD1 (6 bases). This CDR3 is 12 amino acids long. The V and J ends lost 3 bases and 6 bases respectively, with 9 bases between them. Germline CDR1 MNHEY, CDR2 SMNVEV (reference sequence). The CDR3 DNA reads as TGTGCCAGCAGTTTTCCACAGGGCGAGCAGTACTTC. Encoded protein: CASSFPQGEQYF.

This clonotype was found a few times. The chain recombines TRBV20-1 with TRBJ1-1, with D perhaps matching TRBD1 (5 bases). CDR1 and CDR2 from the germline V gene are DFQATT and SNEGSKA (reference sequence). The CDR3 spans 12 residues. V lost 3 bases and J lost 2, with 7 bases in between. This CDR3 reads CSARGPNTEAFF. The CDR3 DNA reads as TGCAGTGCTAGGGGACCCAACACTGAAGCTTTCTTT.

This clonotype was seen a handful of times. The genes are TRBV7-3 and TRBJ2-5; D unresolved. Looked up from germline, CDR1 is SGHTA and CDR2 is FQGTGA. The CDR3 is made up of 12 amino acids. The V end was cut by 1 base, the J end by 3 bases, with 3 bases between. CDR3 residues: CASSLNKETQYF. The CDR3 DNA sequence: TGTGCCAGCAGCTTAAACAAAGAGACCCAGTACTTC. The full variable domain, rest sourced from reference TRBV7-3 and TRBJ2-5, is GAGVSQTPSNKVTEKGKYVELRCDPISGHTALYWYRQSLGQGPEFLIYFQGTGAADDSGLPNDRFFAVRPEGSVSTLKIQRTERGDSAVYLCASSLNKETQYFGPGTRLLVL.

V and J are TRBV29-1 and TRBJ2-2; 10 positions match TRBD2. The germline gives CDR1 SQVTM, CDR2 ANQGSEA. V was clipped by 5 bases and J by 1 base; unmatched bases: 4. The CDR3 consists of 15 residues. The CDR3 DNA reads TGCAGCGTTCCAGCGGGAGGGAGGAACACCGGGGAGCTGTTTTTT. Its translation is CSVPAGGRNTGELFF.